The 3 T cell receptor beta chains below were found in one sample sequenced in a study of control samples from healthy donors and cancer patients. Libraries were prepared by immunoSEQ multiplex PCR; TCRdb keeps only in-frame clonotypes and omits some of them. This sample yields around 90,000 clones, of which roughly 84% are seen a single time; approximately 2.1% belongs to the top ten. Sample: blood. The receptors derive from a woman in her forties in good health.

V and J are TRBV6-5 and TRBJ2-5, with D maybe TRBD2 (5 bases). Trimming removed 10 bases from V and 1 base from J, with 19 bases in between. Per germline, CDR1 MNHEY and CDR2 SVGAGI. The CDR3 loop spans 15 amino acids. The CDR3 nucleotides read TGTGCCACCTCTTACCTAGAGGGAACCCAAGAGACCCAGTACTTC. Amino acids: CATSYLEGTQETQYF.

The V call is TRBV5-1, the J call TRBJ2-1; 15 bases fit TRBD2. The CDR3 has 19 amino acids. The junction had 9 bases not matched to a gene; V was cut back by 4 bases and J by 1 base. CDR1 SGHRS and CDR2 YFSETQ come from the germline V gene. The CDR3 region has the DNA TGCGCCAGCAGCCCTCTCCCGGGACTAGCGGGGGGATCCTACAATGAGCAGTTCTTC. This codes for CASSPLPGLAGGSYNEQFF.

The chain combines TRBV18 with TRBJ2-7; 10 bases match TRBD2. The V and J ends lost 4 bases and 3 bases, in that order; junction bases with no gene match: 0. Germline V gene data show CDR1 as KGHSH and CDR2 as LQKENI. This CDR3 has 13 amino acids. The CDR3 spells CASSRLAGYEQYF. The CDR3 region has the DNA TGTGCCAGCTCACGACTAGCGGGCTACGAGCAGTACTTC.